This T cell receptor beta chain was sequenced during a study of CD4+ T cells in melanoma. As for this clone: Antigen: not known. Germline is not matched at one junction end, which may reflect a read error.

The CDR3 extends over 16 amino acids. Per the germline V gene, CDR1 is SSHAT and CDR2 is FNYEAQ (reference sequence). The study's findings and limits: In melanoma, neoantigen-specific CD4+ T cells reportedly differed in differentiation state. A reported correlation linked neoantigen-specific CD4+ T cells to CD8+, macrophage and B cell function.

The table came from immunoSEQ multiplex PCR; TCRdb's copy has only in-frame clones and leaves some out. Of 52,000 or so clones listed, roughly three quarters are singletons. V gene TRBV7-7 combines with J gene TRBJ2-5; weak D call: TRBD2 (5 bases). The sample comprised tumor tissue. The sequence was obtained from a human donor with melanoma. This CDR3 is CASSLDRSGVQETQYF. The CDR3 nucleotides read TGTGCTAGCAGCTTAGATAGGAGCGGAGTACAAGAGACCCAGTACTTC.